A single sample gave rise to the 13 T cell receptor beta chains below, sequenced in a study of shared clonotypes between healthy human individuals. Produced via immunoSEQ multiplex PCR; TCRdb's table is partial and in-frame only. The data contain roughly 200,000 clones, about 68% of them singletons. Sequenced material: memory CD4+ T cells sorted from blood. As for subset: CD45RA-negative fraction. The receptors here all came from a man aged 25 to 40 in good health.

As concerns this clone: Different DNA sequences within this sample yield the same CDR3. The gene calls are TRBV5-1 and TRBJ1-2; 10 bases align to TRBD1. V dropped 0 bases and J dropped 8; count of bases not matched to a gene: 4. CDR1 and CDR2 (germline): SGHRS, YFSETQ. The CDR3 runs 14 residues. The CDR3 here is CASSLEGQGFGYTF. The CDR3 DNA reads TGCGCCAGCAGCTTGGAGGGACAGGGGTTCGGCTACACCTTC.

The chain employs TRBV19 and TRBJ2-5; D may be TRBD2 (7 bases). In germline, CDR1 is LNHDA, CDR2 SQIVND (reference sequence). V was cut by 3 bases and J by 4 bases, with 27 bases left in between. CDR3 size: 19 residues. The CDR3 DNA is TGTGCCAGTAGTATCACGGCCCGGGGGGCTTTCCAGGGTATAGAGACCCAGTACTTC. This codes for CASSITARGAFQGIETQYF.

The chain combines TRBV4-1 with TRBJ2-7, with D tentatively TRBD1 or TRBD2 (6 bases each). CDR1 MGHRA and CDR2 YSYEKL come from the germline V gene. V lost 6 bases and J 3 bases, leaving 18 bases between the germline ends. This CDR3 has 15 amino acids. CDR3 in amino acids: CASREAGGTNYEQYF. CDR3 nucleotide sequence: TGCGCCAGCAGGGAGGCCGGCGGGACAAACTACGAGCAGTACTTC.

The chain employs TRBV27 and TRBJ2-7; D is perhaps TRBD2 (5 bases). Germline V lookup: CDR1 MNHEY, CDR2 SMNVEV (reference sequence). This CDR3 has 16 amino acids. Trimming stripped 5 bases from V and 6 bases from J, with 23 bases between. Here the CDR3 reads CASSPVWRSGSPEQYF. DNA of the CDR3: TGTGCCAGCAGTCCTGTCTGGCGCTCGGGGTCCCCCGAGCAGTACTTC.

The table lists this clone with a few counts. The chain has TRBV7-2 and TRBJ2-1, with D perhaps given as TRBD1 or TRBD2 (5 bases each). There are 15 residues in the CDR3. The germline V gene has CDR1 SGHTA and CDR2 FQGNSA. Deletions cut 3 bases from V and 4 bases from J, with 13 bases between. The CDR3 region is CASSFDVGPYNEQFF. Here the CDR3 DNA reads TGTGCCAGCAGCTTTGATGTGGGACCTTACAATGAGCAGTTCTTC.

The chain couples TRBV7-6 to TRBJ1-1; D gene uncertain. Trimming shortened V by 3 bases and J by 6 bases, and 11 bases separated the two germline ends. The CDR3 runs 13 residues. Germline loops: CDR1 SGHVS, CDR2 FNYEAQ. The CDR3 loop is CASSFRLGSEAFF. The CDR3 region has the DNA TGTGCCAGCAGCTTTCGTTTAGGATCTGAAGCTTTCTTT.

The J gene is TRBJ2-7, the V gene TRBV19; perhaps TRBD1 as D (5 bases). Trimming took off 10 bases at V and 5 bases at J, with 15 bases between the two ends. This CDR3 is 12 amino acids long. The germline CDR1 and CDR2 sequences are LNHDA and SQIVND (reference sequence). CDR3 amino acids: CATTGRAHEQYF. CDR3 bases: TGTGCCACCACGGGCAGGGCCCACGAGCAGTACTTC.

The chain has TRBV4-2 and TRBJ2-3; 7 bases line up with TRBD2. CDR1 and CDR2 (germline): LGHNA, YNFKEQ. There are 16 residues in the CDR3. V lost 1 base, J lost 2 bases, and 6 bases stayed unmatched. The CDR3 DNA follows: TGTGCCAGCAGCCAAGGGTTTCGGGACTACACAGATACGCAGTATTTT. It yields the protein CASSQGFRDYTDTQYF.

The CDR3 reads CASEGASSYEQYF. The DNA of the CDR3 is TGTGCCAGCGAGGGGGCGAGCTCCTACGAGCAGTACTTC. The chain links TRBV19 to TRBJ2-7; 7 nucleotides agree with TRBD1. Trimming cost V 9 bases and J 0 bases; bases outside gene matches: 5. The CDR3 length is 13 residues. In germline, CDR1 is LNHDA, CDR2 SQIVND (reference sequence).

This clone was recorded once. CDR3 sequence (DNA): TGTGCCAGCAGCCGTGGAAGGTCGAACCCGGATACGCAGTATTTT. Translated, it gives CASSRGRSNPDTQYF. The chain combines TRBV7-8 with TRBJ2-3, with D uncertain. CDR3 length equals 15 residues. V gave up 5 bases and J gave up 6 bases, with 18 bases separating them. The germline CDR1 and CDR2 sequences are SGHVS and FQNEAQ.

The DNA for the CDR3 is TGTGCCAGCAGTCGTCGGCGGGGCGGACAGATCTTGAGCTCCTACAATGAGCAGTTCTTC. It codes for CASSRRRGGQILSSYNEQFF. J is TRBJ2-1 and V is TRBV27; D may be TRBD1 or TRBD2 (6 bases each). Germline V gene lookup returns CDR1 MNHEY and CDR2 SMNVEV (reference sequence). CDR3 length: 20 residues. Deletions cut 5 bases from V and 0 bases from J, with 26 bases between.

This chain links TRBV7-2 with TRBJ2-2, with a weak D call TRBD1 (5 bases). The CDR3 is made up of 15 amino acids. Germline CDR1 and CDR2: SGHTA and FQGNSA. Trimming cost V 4 bases and J 4 bases, with 13 bases left between them. The CDR3 sequence: CASSSDSWGTGELFF. The CDR3 nucleotides are TGTGCCAGCAGCTCCGACAGTTGGGGCACCGGGGAGCTGTTTTTT.

This chain links TRBV5-5 with TRBJ2-7; D possibly corresponds to TRBD2 (6 bases). The CDR3 is 18 residues long. V lost 5 bases and J 3 bases, leaving 27 bases between the germline ends. Germline V gene data show CDR1 as SGHKS and CDR2 as YYEKEE (reference sequence). CDR3 loop: CASRRFPAVSQAGYEQYF. The CDR3 nucleotides are TGTGCCAGCAGGCGTTTTCCCGCGGTATCTCAAGCGGGCTACGAGCAGTACTTC.